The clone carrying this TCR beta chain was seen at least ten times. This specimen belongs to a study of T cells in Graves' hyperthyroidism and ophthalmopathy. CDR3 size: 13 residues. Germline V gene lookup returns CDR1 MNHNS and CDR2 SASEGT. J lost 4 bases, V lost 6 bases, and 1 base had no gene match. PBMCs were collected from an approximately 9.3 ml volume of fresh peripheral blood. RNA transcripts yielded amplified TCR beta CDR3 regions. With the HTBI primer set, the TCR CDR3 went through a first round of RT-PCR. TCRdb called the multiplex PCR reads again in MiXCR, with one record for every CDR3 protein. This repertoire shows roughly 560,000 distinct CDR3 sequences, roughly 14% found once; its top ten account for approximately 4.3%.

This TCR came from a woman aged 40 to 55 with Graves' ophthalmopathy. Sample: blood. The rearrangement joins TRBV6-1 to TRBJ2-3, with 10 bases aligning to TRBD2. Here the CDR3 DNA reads TGTGCCAGCAGGCTAGCGGGAGCAGATACGCAGTATTTT. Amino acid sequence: CASRLAGADTQYF.